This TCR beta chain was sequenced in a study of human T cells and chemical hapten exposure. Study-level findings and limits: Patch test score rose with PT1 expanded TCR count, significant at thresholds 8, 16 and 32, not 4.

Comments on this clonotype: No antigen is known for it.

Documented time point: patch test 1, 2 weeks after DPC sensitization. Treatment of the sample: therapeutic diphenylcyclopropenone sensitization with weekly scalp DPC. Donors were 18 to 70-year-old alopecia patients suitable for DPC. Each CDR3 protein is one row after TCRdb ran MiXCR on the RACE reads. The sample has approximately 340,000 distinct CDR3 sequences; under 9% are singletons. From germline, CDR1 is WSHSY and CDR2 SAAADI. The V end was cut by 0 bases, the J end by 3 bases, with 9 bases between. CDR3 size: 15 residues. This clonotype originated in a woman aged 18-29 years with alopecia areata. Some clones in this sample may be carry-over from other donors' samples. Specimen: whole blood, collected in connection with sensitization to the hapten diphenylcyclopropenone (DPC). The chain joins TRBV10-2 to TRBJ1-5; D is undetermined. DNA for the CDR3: TGCGCCAGCAGTGAGTCTCGACAATTCAATCAGCCCCAGCATTTT. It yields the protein CASSESRQFNQPQHF.